Listed below are T cell receptor beta chains from one sample, sequenced in a study of response to subunit inactivated influenza vaccine. Each CDR3 protein gets one entry after TCRdb re-called the RT-PCR reads with MiXCR. Of 600,000 to 850,000 distinct CDR3 sequences listed, less than 15% are singletons. The sample in question was PBMCs from blood, obtained 14 to 15 days before vaccination. These receptors were collected from a man in his forties or fifties who received an inactivated influenza vaccine. Each CDR3 is given with its conserved first and last residue. A D gene is named only where the DNA matches it firmly. Only part of the rows carry a size: once, few, many, or a class if the clone is expanded.

CDR3aa: CASSQGTLGADTQYF
CDR3nt: TGTGCCAGCAGCCAAGGGACCCTCGGGGCAGATACGCAGTATTTT
v_gene: TRBV3-1
d_gene: .
j_gene: TRBJ2-3
abundance: few

CDR3aa: CASSIQDRAQETQYF
CDR3nt: TGTGCCAGCAGCATCCAGGACAGAGCTCAAGAGACCCAGTACTTC
v_gene: TRBV7-2
d_gene: .
j_gene: TRBJ2-5
abundance: .

CDR3aa: CASSKQAGTGLEQYF
CDR3nt: TGTGCCAGCAGCAAACAGGCCGGGACAGGGCTCGAGCAGTACTTC
v_gene: TRBV7-2
d_gene: TRBD1
j_gene: TRBJ2-7
abundance: .

CDR3aa: CASIRPTGNGAKNIQYF
CDR3nt: TGTGCCAGCATCCGTCCCACCGGGAATGGGGCCAAAAACATTCAGTACTTC
v_gene: TRBV2
d_gene: .
j_gene: TRBJ2-4
abundance: few

CDR3aa: CASSPDRADYGYTF
CDR3nt: TGTGCCAGCAGCCCTGACAGGGCAGACTATGGCTACACCTTC
v_gene: TRBV4-2
d_gene: TRBD1
j_gene: TRBJ1-2
abundance: few

CDR3aa: CASSQMEIQGDEKLFF
CDR3nt: TGTGCCAGCTCACAGATGGAGATACAGGGAGATGAAAAACTGTTTTTT
v_gene: TRBV18
d_gene: .
j_gene: TRBJ1-4
abundance: .

CDR3aa: CSARDLGTSNEQFF
CDR3nt: TGCAGTGCTAGAGATCTAGGGACTAGCAATGAGCAGTTCTTC
v_gene: TRBV20-1
d_gene: TRBD2
j_gene: TRBJ2-1
abundance: few

CDR3aa: CASSPNQGSAGELFF
CDR3nt: TGTGCCAGCAGCCCAAACCAGGGGAGTGCCGGGGAGCTGTTTTTT
v_gene: TRBV28
d_gene: .
j_gene: TRBJ2-2
abundance: .

CDR3aa: CASSPSGSYLSGNTIYF
CDR3nt: TGTGCCAGTAGTCCCTCCGGGTCGTACCTCTCTGGAAACACCATATATTTT
v_gene: TRBV19
d_gene: .
j_gene: TRBJ1-3
abundance: .

CDR3aa: CASSYLSGATDTQYF
CDR3nt: TGTGCCAGCAGCTATTTGAGCGGGGCCACAGATACGCAGTATTTT
v_gene: TRBV28
d_gene: TRBD2
j_gene: TRBJ2-3
abundance: .

CDR3aa: CSAVNRDDSAKNIQYF
CDR3nt: TGCAGTGCTGTCAACAGGGATGACTCGGCCAAAAACATTCAGTACTTC
v_gene: TRBV20-1
d_gene: .
j_gene: TRBJ2-4
abundance: few

CDR3aa: CAWSTGTSDTQYF
CDR3nt: TGTGCCTGGAGTACCGGGACCTCTGATACGCAGTATTTT
v_gene: TRBV30
d_gene: .
j_gene: TRBJ2-3
abundance: .

CDR3aa: CASSLWGNEKLFF
CDR3nt: TGTGCCAGCAGCTTATGGGGTAATGAAAAACTGTTTTTT
v_gene: TRBV7-2
d_gene: .
j_gene: TRBJ1-4
abundance: many

CDR3aa: CASSSKGLAITDTQYF
CDR3nt: TGTGCCAGCAGTTCCAAGGGACTAGCGATCACAGATACGCAGTATTTT
v_gene: TRBV6-5
d_gene: TRBD2
j_gene: TRBJ2-3
abundance: .

CDR3aa: CASSFRDRGPSTDTQYF
CDR3nt: TGTGCCAGCAGTTTTCGGGACAGGGGGCCTTCCACAGATACGCAGTATTTT
v_gene: TRBV27
d_gene: TRBD1
j_gene: TRBJ2-3
abundance: few

CDR3aa: CASSTGVASPLHF
CDR3nt: TGTGCCAGCTCAACAGGGGTAGCGTCACCCCTCCACTTT
v_gene: TRBV18
d_gene: TRBD1
j_gene: TRBJ1-6
abundance: .

CDR3aa: CASSDQSLGYTF
CDR3nt: TGCGCCAGCAGCGACCAGAGCTTAGGCTACACCTTC
v_gene: TRBV5-1
d_gene: .
j_gene: TRBJ1-2
abundance: .

CDR3aa: CATSRGWGQGSDEQFF
CDR3nt: TGTGCCACCAGCAGAGGGTGGGGTCAGGGGTCGGATGAGCAGTTCTTC
v_gene: TRBV15
d_gene: .
j_gene: TRBJ2-1
abundance: few

CDR3aa: CASSLVGRGPDTQYF
CDR3nt: TGTGCCAGCAGCTTAGTCGGCCGCGGGCCAGATACGCAGTATTTT
v_gene: TRBV7-2
d_gene: .
j_gene: TRBJ2-3
abundance: .

CDR3aa: CASSSYGTGMYEQYF
CDR3nt: TGTGCCAGCAGCTCGTACGGGACAGGGATGTACGAGCAGTACTTC
v_gene: TRBV14
d_gene: TRBD1
j_gene: TRBJ2-7
abundance: few

CDR3aa: CASSFVAEVNSPLHF
CDR3nt: TGTGCCAGCAGCTTTGTGGCAGAAGTAAATTCACCCCTCCACTTT
v_gene: TRBV11-2
d_gene: .
j_gene: TRBJ1-6
abundance: .

CDR3aa: CASINRGNTIYF
CDR3nt: TGTGCCAGCATTAACCGTGGGAACACCATATATTTT
v_gene: TRBV12-3/TRBV12-4
d_gene: .
j_gene: TRBJ1-3
abundance: few

CDR3aa: CASSRGGQETQYF
CDR3nt: TGTGCCAGCTCCCGGGGGGGTCAAGAGACCCAGTACTTC
v_gene: TRBV7-9
d_gene: TRBD2
j_gene: TRBJ2-5
abundance: many

CDR3aa: CASSQGLVNEQFF
CDR3nt: TGTGCCAGCAGCCAAGGGCTAGTCAATGAGCAGTTCTTC
v_gene: TRBV14
d_gene: .
j_gene: TRBJ2-1
abundance: few

CDR3aa: CASSVPVWGSTDTQYF
CDR3nt: TGTGCCAGCAGCGTCCCCGTTTGGGGAAGCACAGATACGCAGTATTTT
v_gene: TRBV9
d_gene: .
j_gene: TRBJ2-3
abundance: few

CDR3aa: CAISDSSRSYEQYF
CDR3nt: TGTGCCATCAGCGACAGCTCGAGGTCCTACGAGCAGTACTTC
v_gene: TRBV10-3
d_gene: .
j_gene: TRBJ2-7
abundance: few

CDR3aa: CASSLDWTNEQFF
CDR3nt: TGTGCCAGCAGCTTGGACTGGACCAATGAGCAGTTCTTC
v_gene: TRBV7-2
d_gene: .
j_gene: TRBJ2-1
abundance: many

CDR3aa: CASSADSVETQYF
CDR3nt: TGCGCCAGCAGCGCCGACAGCGTGGAGACCCAGTACTTC
v_gene: TRBV5-1
d_gene: .
j_gene: TRBJ2-5
abundance: .

CDR3aa: CASSLRQGGQVAQYF
CDR3nt: TGTGCCAGCAGCTTAAGACAGGGGGGACAAGTGGCCCAGTACTTC
v_gene: TRBV11-2
d_gene: TRBD1
j_gene: TRBJ2-5
abundance: few

CDR3aa: CASSATSGSKETQYF
CDR3nt: TGCGCCAGCAGCGCCACTAGCGGGAGTAAAGAGACCCAGTACTTC
v_gene: TRBV5-1
d_gene: TRBD2
j_gene: TRBJ2-5
abundance: few

CDR3aa: CASSTATDRPQHF
CDR3nt: TGTGCCAGCAGTACGGCTACCGATCGGCCCCAGCATTTT
v_gene: TRBV3-1
d_gene: .
j_gene: TRBJ1-5
abundance: many

CDR3aa: CASRGPRDGYTF
CDR3nt: TGTGCCAGCAGGGGTCCCAGGGATGGCTACACCTTC
v_gene: TRBV2
d_gene: .
j_gene: TRBJ1-2
abundance: .

CDR3aa: CASSLVAGSTGELFF
CDR3nt: TGTGCCAGCAGCTTAGTGGCAGGGAGTACCGGGGAGCTGTTTTTT
v_gene: TRBV7-6
d_gene: .
j_gene: TRBJ2-2
abundance: few

CDR3aa: CASSSIVGKQYF
CDR3nt: TGTGCCAGCAGCTCTATAGTTGGTAAGCAGTACTTC
v_gene: TRBV13
d_gene: .
j_gene: TRBJ2-7
abundance: .

CDR3aa: CASSQLGGPTLNEQFF
CDR3nt: TGTGCCAGCAGCCAACTGGGGGGCCCAACACTAAATGAGCAGTTCTTC
v_gene: TRBV14
d_gene: .
j_gene: TRBJ2-1
abundance: many

CDR3aa: CASSPTTGPVNTEAFF
CDR3nt: TGTGCCAGCAGCCCAACTACAGGGCCCGTGAACACTGAAGCTTTCTTT
v_gene: TRBV7-2
d_gene: .
j_gene: TRBJ1-1
abundance: few

CDR3aa: CASSPTQGRFYF
CDR3nt: TGTGCCAGCAGCCCGACACAGGGAAGGTTTTACTTC
v_gene: TRBV7-2
d_gene: .
j_gene: TRBJ2-5
abundance: few

CDR3aa: CASSLIRLGPEGYTF
CDR3nt: TGTGCCAGCAGCCTTATTAGACTTGGCCCAGAGGGCTACACCTTC
v_gene: TRBV7-6
d_gene: .
j_gene: TRBJ1-2
abundance: .

CDR3aa: CSVEDRPFQETQYF
CDR3nt: TGCAGCGTTGAAGATCGGCCTTTTCAAGAGACCCAGTACTTC
v_gene: TRBV29-1
d_gene: .
j_gene: TRBJ2-5
abundance: few

CDR3aa: CASSPDRRTEAFF
CDR3nt: TGTGCCAGCTCACCAGACAGGAGGACTGAAGCTTTCTTT
v_gene: TRBV18
d_gene: .
j_gene: TRBJ1-1
abundance: many

CDR3aa: CASSLVLGLYEQYF
CDR3nt: TGTGCCAGCAGCTTAGTTCTAGGGCTCTACGAGCAGTACTTC
v_gene: TRBV7-2
d_gene: .
j_gene: TRBJ2-7
abundance: .

CDR3aa: CASNSGAGELFF
CDR3nt: TGTGCCAGCAATTCGGGGGCCGGGGAGCTGTTTTTT
v_gene: TRBV6-6
d_gene: .
j_gene: TRBJ2-2
abundance: few

CDR3aa: CASSLRTHYGYTF
CDR3nt: TGTGCCAGTAGTTTGCGGACCCACTATGGCTACACCTTC
v_gene: TRBV19
d_gene: .
j_gene: TRBJ1-2
abundance: .

CDR3aa: CASSLIGGGPNEQFF
CDR3nt: TGCGCCAGCAGCTTGATTGGGGGGGGACCCAATGAGCAGTTCTTC
v_gene: TRBV5-1
d_gene: TRBD2
j_gene: TRBJ2-1
abundance: .

CDR3aa: CASSLSGAEQFF
CDR3nt: TGTGCCAGCAGTCTTAGCGGAGCTGAGCAGTTCTTC
v_gene: TRBV12-3/TRBV12-4
d_gene: .
j_gene: TRBJ2-1
abundance: many

CDR3aa: CATSGGVANEQFF
CDR3nt: TGTGCCACCAGTGGAGGGGTGGCCAATGAGCAGTTCTTC
v_gene: TRBV24-1
d_gene: .
j_gene: TRBJ2-1
abundance: few

CDR3aa: CASSLARAGYTGELFF
CDR3nt: TGTGCCAGCAGCTTAGCCAGGGCAGGGTACACCGGGGAGCTGTTTTTT
v_gene: TRBV7-2
d_gene: .
j_gene: TRBJ2-2
abundance: many

CDR3aa: CSARDPQAQTSGDTQYF
CDR3nt: TGCAGTGCTAGAGATCCTCAGGCACAAACCTCGGGAGATACGCAGTATTTT
v_gene: TRBV20-1
d_gene: .
j_gene: TRBJ2-3
abundance: few

CDR3aa: CASSPDRNYGYTF
CDR3nt: TGTGCCAGCAGCCCGGACAGAAACTATGGCTACACCTTC
v_gene: TRBV7-2
d_gene: .
j_gene: TRBJ1-2
abundance: many

CDR3aa: CSVALGTNEKLFF
CDR3nt: TGCAGCGTTGCGCTGGGAACTAATGAAAAACTGTTTTTT
v_gene: TRBV29-1
d_gene: .
j_gene: TRBJ1-4
abundance: few

CDR3aa: CASTRDTLMNTEAFF
CDR3nt: TGTGCCAGCACGCGTGACACTTTAATGAACACTGAAGCTTTCTTT
v_gene: TRBV7-9
d_gene: .
j_gene: TRBJ1-1
abundance: many

CDR3aa: CASSPTSGTIGDEQFF
CDR3nt: TGTGCCAGCTCACCGACTAGCGGAACAATAGGAGATGAGCAGTTCTTC
v_gene: TRBV18
d_gene: TRBD2
j_gene: TRBJ2-1
abundance: many

CDR3aa: CSARGPSGWGGTDTQYF
CDR3nt: TGCAGTGCTAGAGGGCCCAGCGGGTGGGGGGGCACAGATACGCAGTATTTT
v_gene: TRBV20-1
d_gene: .
j_gene: TRBJ2-3
abundance: .

CDR3aa: CATSRATESSAYNEQFF
CDR3nt: TGTGCCACCAGCAGAGCAACGGAGAGTTCTGCCTACAATGAGCAGTTCTTC
v_gene: TRBV15
d_gene: .
j_gene: TRBJ2-1
abundance: few

CDR3aa: CSARDLVTFYEQYF
CDR3nt: TGCAGTGCTAGAGATCTTGTGACTTTCTACGAGCAGTACTTC
v_gene: TRBV20-1
d_gene: .
j_gene: TRBJ2-7
abundance: few